This T cell receptor beta chain originates from a study of cytomegalovirus exposure and HLA in healthy donors (dated by TCRdb to the late 2010s). For the wider study: In an earlier analysis of approximately 640 of the donors, 276 Gb of sequence data and approximately 100 million unique TCR beta sequences from some 170 million T cells were reported. An early release that covered some 640 HLA-typed donors contained approximately 300 gigabases of sequencing data and tens of millions of unique TCR sequences. Of the 300 to 500 genotyped donors, roughly 80% were placed in the genetic ancestry cluster associated with self-reported Caucasian donors. The aim of the study was to test whether cataloging public T cell receptors could identify signatures of past pathogen exposure. The study used immunosequencing to profile the T cell repertoires of 666 subjects and linked those repertoires to cytomegalovirus serostatus. Along with the approximately 670-subject first cohort, a separate validation cohort of over 90 different subjects was used. To predict cytomegalovirus infection status, the study combined high-throughput TCR immunosequencing, statistical association of individual TCRs with disease status, and machine learning. A later analysis re-examined previously published TCR beta repertoires from 600 to 700 donors and added high-resolution HLA genotyping to investigate patterns of TCR occurrence. In the later analysis, no new phenotypic data were used to find candidate immune exposures; instead, reliance was placed on TCR beta sequences and their occurrence across donors. To decide whether each TCR beta V gene segment behaved as functional or pseudogenic, an earlier analysis of some 540 of the donors relied on high-throughput TCR beta sequencing. Donor age, sex, ethnicity and CMV serostatus were compiled together with the repertoire data. In a later genetic analysis, genome-wide SNP genotypes for 398 of the 666 donors were used, and that subset was treated as a discovery cohort. Every discovery cohort repertoire had been produced on one sequencing platform. HLA typing covered class I and class II loci at four-digit resolution. The number of typed donors differed by locus: about 629-640 for A, B, C, DRB1 and DQB1; approximately 530 for DQA1; roughly 600 for DPA1; and roughly 490 for DPB1. Four to six DR-DQ haplotypes were handled as single units for association and clustering, since linkage in the cohort was strong. Among approximately 370 genotyped donors of the cohort, an average of roughly 230,000 unique TCR beta nucleotide sequences was sequenced per donor, of which 15% to 20% were non-productive.

The V end loses 2 bases and the J end loses 2 bases, and a stretch of 16 bases separates them. CDR1 MGHRA and CDR2 YSYEKL were looked up in the germline V gene. Counted from cysteine to phenylalanine, this CDR3 has 16 amino acids. Here the CDR3 DNA is all that survives: 48 bases in frame from base 1. Findings and caveats that apply to the study as a whole: The only immune exposure information available for the cohort was CMV serostatus. The presence/absence analyses assumed that sequencing depth was roughly uniform across donors, and that assumption may not be true. A further reported finding was that TCR beta sequences accurately predicted the HLA-A and HLA-B alleles for most subjects in the first cohort. A few of the identified cytomegalovirus-associated TCR beta chains were confirmed in vitro to be specific for cytomegalovirus antigens. A later analysis found that most CMV-associated TCR beta chains appeared HLA-restricted, with HLA associations seemingly driven largely by CMV exposure. In a later analysis, TCR association rates were found to vary across HLA loci, with the most associated TCRs seen for DRB1 alleles and the fewest for HLA-C alleles. In an earlier analysis of fewer than 700 of the donors, most TCR beta V segments appeared in productive rearrangements about 87% or about 30% of the time, broadly matching IMGT annotations. A cluster of highly shared sequence variants was judged likely to be a technical artifact of the sequencing pipeline. In a later genetic analysis, fewer N-insertions in productive TCRs were reported among donors in an Asian-associated ancestry cluster than the roughly 700-donor mean. When HLA alleles, especially DR and DQ, strongly co-occurred, attributing TCR associations to individual alleles was difficult. While some public TCRs were present in many individuals, most TCR sequences turned up only very rarely across donors. V-gene and J-gene trimming of TCR beta chains was associated with a missense DCLRE1C variant in a later genetic analysis, and the association was replicated in an independent cohort. Cytomegalovirus status was reported to be diagnosed by the classifier with high specificity and sensitivity in both the original and validation cohorts. In the study, approximately 160 TCR beta chains were listed as associated with cytomegalovirus. A later analysis found that HLA-associated TCR beta chains were more clonally expanded and had lower generation probabilities than equally common non-associated chains. The authors suggested that the approach could potentially be extended to other disease states and immunological phenotypes. Because the 87-base-pair reads could not distinguish some IMGT-functional V segments, including TRBV6-2 and TRBV6-3, those segments were excluded. The earlier analysis of 587 of the donors excluded over 15 rarely observed V segments, including chromosome 9 orphons, because counts were too low. At a false discovery rate of 0.05, a later analysis linked about 17,000 TCR beta sequences to specific HLA alleles. In a later analysis, several top co-occurrence clusters were reported to appear linked to parvovirus B19, influenza, CMV and Epstein-Barr virus. Linkage disequilibrium might explain the correlated functional status among segregating V segments, but an unknown experimental factor could not be excluded. The cohort was sequenced for TCR beta chains only, and without alpha or paired-chain data the features that could be detected were limited. Because HLA typing was unavailable for some donors at each locus, only the typed subset was used in association tests.

Remarks on this clone: It has no known antigen specificity. Base qualities are missing; no much larger clone stands one base away.

In total, about 650 healthy bone marrow donors made up the cohort. Cohort members were all nominally healthy when sampled, although unrecorded immune exposures were likely present. The donor was CMV seropositive and was included in the group of 250 to 350 seropositive cohort members. A peripheral blood sample was collected from each donor, and TCR beta sequencing was performed on peripheral blood mononuclear cells. Genomic DNA was extracted from the blood cell samples with the Qiagen DNeasy Blood Extraction Kit. The library came from the immunoSEQ multiplex PCR assay. For the multiplex PCR, a mixture combining 60 forward primers for TCR Vbeta segments and 13 reverse primers for TCR Jbeta segments was used. The CDR3 region of rearranged TCR beta genes was amplified from genomic DNA with a multiplex PCR assay. On the Illumina HiSeq System, the amplified TCR beta libraries were sequenced as 87-base-pair reads. Per the authors' processing: In a later analysis, some 80 million unique TCR beta chains were counted across the approximately 670 repertoires, and roughly 10 million of these chains were shared by at least two donors. A nearest-neighbor algorithm error-corrected the raw reads and collapsed the reads into unique sequences, merging closely related sequences to remove PCR and sequencing errors. CDR3 sequences were aligned to IMGT reference sequences to assign V, D and J gene segments. Each retained sequence needed at least a six-nucleotide match to both a V gene segment and a J gene segment. A rearrangement counted as productive if the CDR3 had no stop codons and remained in frame with V and J, and every other rearrangement counted as non-productive. Following IMGT convention, CDR3 was defined as the stretch from the second conserved V-encoded cysteine to the conserved J-encoded phenylalanine. The earlier analysis of 550 to 650 of the donors excluded any sequence lacking an unambiguous match to a single V gene segment. In an earlier analysis of roughly 500 of the donors, V segments were called functional above 56.7% productive rearrangements and were called segregating when the between-donor standard deviation exceeded 5%. A statistical classification framework was built for diagnosing cytomegalovirus status from the catalog of TCR beta chain sequences. V and J gene assignment, in a later analysis, came from comparing TCR nucleotide sequences with IMGT/GENE-DB human TR gene sequences. In a later analysis, CDR3 sequences and most-parsimonious VDJ recombination scenarios were assigned using the TCRdist pipeline. A later analysis defined each TCR beta chain by its CDR3 amino acid sequence plus V-gene family, and excluded reads lacking a unique V-gene family. A later analysis removed 600 or so highly shared, low-generation-probability nucleotide sequences to deal with suspected cross-contamination and a sequencing artifact. A later analysis calculated a clonal expansion index for each public chain from normalized within-repertoire ranks of inferred template counts. In a later analysis, generation probabilities were computed with a VDJ recombination model fitted to out-of-frame rearrangements, and the resulting probabilities were checked against IGoR. A later analysis scored TCR-TCR, TCR-HLA and TCR-CMV co-occurrence with hypergeometric tests, applying a repertoire-size bias correction to TCR pairs. A later analysis estimated false discovery rates by permuting HLA or CMV assignments 20 times. In a later analysis, co-occurring TCRs were grouped with DBSCAN, and TCRdist sequence similarity was added when clustering was performed within HLA-allele-positive subsets. Repertoires with fewer than 30,000 or more than 120,000 public chains were left out of co-occurrence clustering, as were five repertoires with anomalous nucleotide sharing. TCRdb carries this immuneACCESS record with in-frame sequences only. Its versions omit some clonotypes, under half of them owing to an unresolved V gene in the studies checked, with the rest unexplained. The DNA was the basis for D and trimming; V, J and clone size are from that table. This sample has some 120,000 clones in its table, and approximately 69% of those were observed once. In total, the top ten clones hold 6.6% of the sample.

The origin of this receptor is a man in his forties in good health and CMV-seropositive. Sequenced: PBMCs. This chain is built from TRBV4-1 and TRBJ2-7; the D gene is not confidently resolved. The DNA sequence is given as TGCGCCAGCAGCCAAAACCCCATTAGCAGTACCTACGAGCAGTACTTC. The resulting protein is CASSQNPISSTYEQYF.